This passage covers 17 T cell receptor beta chains from one sample sequenced in a study of CD8+ T cells in alopecia areata. The sorting of pooled cutaneous lymph node cells relied on CD4, CD8alpha, NKG2D, NKG2ACE and other markers. Sequencing relied on a cDNA template that was reverse transcribed from extracted RNA. Clones were read by immunoSEQ multiplex PCR, and TCRdb kept only the in-frame ones, dropping some. This repertoire holds about 19,000 clones, and none appear only once. The sequenced material came from CD8+ T cells sorted from a lymph node. These receptors were taken from a C3H/HeJ mouse with alopecia areata. This mouse strain has H2-k as its MHC haplotype.

This clone came up a few times. Gene and germline names: mouse. Sequencing ends 4 residues short of the CDR3 end; the germline J gene provides the rest. The chain links TRBV13-3 to TRBJ2-4; possible D gene TRBD2, 6 bases. Germline CDR1 NNHDY, CDR2 SYVADS. Trimming removed 2 bases at V and 0 bases at J, with 10 bases between. The CDR3 consists of 15 residues. The DNA read from the CDR3 is TGTGCCAGCAGTGAACCGGGGACTAGTCAAAAC. It yields the protein CASSEPGTSQN. The complete CDR3 sequence is CASSEPGTSQNTLYF.

Details on this clone: Gene labels here are mouse ones. The read gets to within 4 residues of the CDR3 end, and the germline J gene fills in the rest. The rearrangement uses TRBV19 and TRBJ2-1; 13 bases are shared with TRBD2. The CDR3 length is 15 residues. CDR1 is FNHDT, CDR2 SITEND, per germline (reference sequence). CDR3 bases read: TGTGCCAGCACCCGGACTGGGGGGGCGCAGGCT. Its translation: CASTRTGGAQA. The full CDR3 is CASTRTGGAQAEQFF.

This clone has at least ten counts. TCRdb and the translated DNA give different amino acids at residue 12; the protein presented here is the one translated from the DNA. Gene names denote mouse genes. CDR3 sequence: CASSPDRYSGNTLYF. Partial CDR3 DNA: TGTGCCAGCAGTCCCGACAGATATTCTGGAAATACG. The chain is built from TRBV13-3 and TRBJ1-3; tentatively, D is TRBD1 (5 bases). The missing CDR3 end, 3 residues past where the read stops, is filled in from the germline J gene. V was clipped by 4 bases and J by 0 bases, with 11 bases between them. The CDR3 runs 15 residues. The germline gives CDR1 NNHDY, CDR2 SYVADS. The variable domain in full, with the rest retrieved from reference TRBV13-3 and TRBJ1-3, is EAAVTQSPRSKVAVTGGKVTLSCHQTNNHDYMYWYRQDTGHGLRLIHYSYVADSTEKGDIPDGYKASRPSQENFSLILELASLSQTAVYFCASSPDRYSGNTLYFGEGSRLIVV.

There are a few counts of this clone. Genes and germline come from the mouse. The missing CDR3 end, 4 residues past where the read stops, is filled in from the germline J gene. The rearrangement links TRBV19 to TRBJ2-1; 7 bases agree with TRBD1. The length of the CDR3 is 13 residues. From germline, CDR1 is FNHDT and CDR2 SITEND (reference sequence). The V and J ends lost 5 bases and 3 bases, in that order; junction bases with no gene match: 2. The DNA read from the CDR3 is TGTGCCAGCAGCTCAGGGGGCTATGCT. It encodes CASSSGGYA. The entire CDR3 sequence reads CASSSGGYAEQFF.

This clone was found a few times. Gene names denote mouse genes. The CDR3 here is CASSAARGRVDTQYF. CDR3 DNA (partial): TGTGCCAGCAGTGCCGCAAGGGGGCGCGTGGAC. The V call is TRBV13-1, the J call TRBJ2-5; weak D call: TRBD1 (7 bases). Read coverage stops 4 residues before the CDR3 terminus; the germline J gene supplies the remainder. The CDR3 extends over 15 amino acids. Germline CDR1 and CDR2: NSHNY and SYGAGN.

This clone was counted at least ten times. The genes are named according to mouse. The read is 4 residues too short to cover the CDR3 end, so that end is filled in from the germline J gene. The chain couples TRBV13-3 to TRBJ2-1, with no clear D. Germline V gene lookup returns CDR1 NNHDY and CDR2 SYVADS. The CDR3 contains 13 residues. The sequenced part of the CDR3 DNA is TGTGCCAGCAGTGCGCGCCAGTCCTCT. Its translation is CASSARQSS. The whole CDR3 is CASSARQSSEQFF.

This clone was found many times. The genes are named according to mouse. The read is 4 residues too short to cover the CDR3 end, so that end is filled in from the germline J gene. J is TRBJ1-4 and V is TRBV5; 7 nucleotides align to TRBD1. Germline trimming cut 1 base from V and 5 bases from J; bases unmatched to any gene: 1. Germline V gene data show CDR1 as LGHNA and CDR2 as YNLKQL (reference sequence). This CDR3 is 14 amino acids long. CDR3 DNA, as far as it was read: TGTGCCAGCAGCCAAGGGGACAGAAACGAA. It codes for CASSQGDRNE. The full-length CDR3 reads as CASSQGDRNERLFF.

This clone appeared many times. Any gene name here is a mouse gene name. Read data end 4 residues before the CDR3 end; the end is taken from the germline J gene. The V and J genes are TRBV19 and TRBJ2-4, with TRBD2 matching over 8 bases. The CDR3 covers 16 residues. V was clipped by 2 bases and J by 0 bases; unmatched bases: 5. Germline lookup yields CDR1 FNHDT and CDR2 SITEND (reference sequence). The CDR3 sequence: CASSIDWGGSQNTLYF. The sequenced part of the CDR3 DNA is TGTGCCAGCAGTATCGACTGGGGCGGGAGTCAAAAC.

This clone was detected ten times or more. The gene names given are mouse names. Read coverage stops 4 residues before the CDR3 terminus; the germline J gene supplies the remainder. V and J are TRBV1 and TRBJ2-5; TRBD2 is a possible D gene (7 bases). Germline assignment: CDR1 NSQYPW and CDR2 LRSPGD (reference sequence). The CDR3 is 13 amino acids. This CDR3 reads CTCSAAGGDTQYF. The sequenced CDR3 bases are TGCACCTGCAGTGCGGCTGGGGGCGAC. Complete variable domain (other parts from reference TRBV1 and TRBJ2-5): VTLLEQNPRWRLVPRGQAVNLRCILKNSQYPWMSWYQQDLQKQLQWLFTLRSPGDKEVKSLPGADYLATRVTDTELRLQVANMSQGRTLYCTCSAAGGDTQYFGPGTRLLVL.

As for this clone: The gene symbols are mouse symbols. The read terminates 4 residues ahead of where the CDR3 ends, so the germline J gene completes it. V is TRBV19 and J is TRBJ1-4, with D possibly matching TRBD1 (6 bases). The CDR3 is made up of 13 amino acids. Germline-derived CDR1 and CDR2 are FNHDT and SITEND (reference sequence). The CDR3 sequence is CASRRDIRERLFF. The CDR3 DNA, read in part, is TGTGCCAGCAGGCGGGACATCCGCGAA. The variable domain in full, completed from reference TRBV19 and TRBJ1-4, reads GGIITQTPKFLIGQEGQKLTLKCQQNFNHDTMYWYRQDSGKGLRLIYYSITENDLQKGDLSEGYDASREKKSSFSLTVTSAQKNEMAVFLCASRRDIRERLFFGHGTKLSVL.

This clone was counted a few times. Mouse germline and gene names are used. The read comes to an end 4 residues before the CDR3 does, leaving the germline J gene to fill in the end. The chain uses TRBV19 and TRBJ2-3; D possibly corresponds to TRBD1 (5 bases). The CDR3 runs to 17 residues. The V end lost 0 bases, the J end lost 0 bases, and 14 bases lay between the germline ends. Germline CDR1 FNHDT, CDR2 SITEND (reference sequence). The CDR3 here is CASSIAPRTTSAETLYF. CDR3 DNA (partial): TGTGCCAGCAGTATAGCCCCCCGGACAACTAGTGCAGAA.

Many counts were recorded for this clone. Mouse names are used for the genes. The read terminates 4 residues ahead of where the CDR3 ends, so the germline J gene completes it. The chain links TRBV16 to TRBJ2-7; perhaps TRBD2 as D (5 bases). Trimming shortened V by 5 bases and J by 0 bases, and 8 bases separated the two germline ends. Per the germline V gene, CDR1 is SGHSA and CDR2 is FRNQAP. This CDR3 region has 13 residues. The part of the CDR3 DNA that was read is TGTGCAAGCAGCCCCGGACTCTCCTAT. Residues: CASSPGLSY. The complete CDR3 protein is CASSPGLSYEQYF.

This clone has ten or more counts. Mouse gene names apply. The observed sequence ends 4 residues before the CDR3 terminus, with the missing tail filled in from the germline J gene. The genes are TRBV19 and TRBJ2-4; a weak D match, TRBD2 (5 bases). The CDR3 totals 15 residues. V was shortened by 2 bases and J by 0 bases, with 10 bases between the two germline ends. Germline lookup yields CDR1 FNHDT and CDR2 SITEND (reference sequence). The CDR3 loop reads CASSIWGTSQNTLYF. The sequenced part of the CDR3 DNA is TGTGCCAGCAGTATTTGGGGAACTAGTCAAAAC.

In its sample, this clone was seen a few times. One junction end does not reproduce the germline sequence, and a read error may be involved. These gene names are mouse names. The CDR3 end lies 4 residues beyond the end of the read and is filled in from the germline J gene. The gene calls are TRBV1 and TRBJ1-1; D is possibly TRBD1 (5 bases). The CDR3 is made up of 12 amino acids. Germline values: CDR1 NSQYPW, CDR2 LRSPGD (reference sequence). CDR3 region: CSCSAWGTEVFF. The part of the CDR3 DNA that was read is TGCAGCTGCAGTGCCTGGGGGACA.

There are a few counts of this clone. Gene names and germline match the mouse. The missing CDR3 end, 4 residues past where the read stops, is filled in from the germline J gene. The J gene is TRBJ2-3, the V gene TRBV13-1; D might be TRBD1 (6 bases). The CDR3 loop spans 16 amino acids. V was pared by 5 bases and J by 0 bases, with 16 bases between. Looked up from germline, CDR1 is NSHNY and CDR2 is SYGAGN. This CDR3 is CASRSLGTSSAETLYF. The part of the CDR3 DNA that was read is TGTGCCAGCAGGTCCCTCGGGACATCTAGTGCAGAA.

This clone has more than one count but fewer than ten. These gene names are mouse names. The read stops 4 residues short of the end of the CDR3; the missing end is completed from the germline J gene. This chain links TRBV13-2 with TRBJ2-7; TRBD2 agrees at 8 bases. V lost 0 bases, J lost 0 bases, and 8 bases stayed unmatched. Per germline, CDR1 NNHNN and CDR2 SYGAGS (reference sequence). The CDR3 has 17 amino acids. CDR3 bases read: TGTGCCAGCGGTGATGCAGAGGCCGGACTGGGCTCCTAT. This codes for CASGDAEAGLGSY. The entire CDR3 reads CASGDAEAGLGSYEQYF.

This clone was recorded a few times. Gene names are mouse gene names. Read sequence stops 4 residues before the CDR3 end, and the germline J gene provides the missing end. This chain links TRBV5 with TRBJ2-3, with 11 bases identical to TRBD2. V was pared by 4 bases and J by 2 bases, with 2 bases of the junction left unmatched. CDR3 length: 15 residues. Looked up from germline, CDR1 is LGHNA and CDR2 is YNLKQL (reference sequence). The CDR3: CASSPDWGVAETLYF. The CDR3 DNA, read in part, is TGTGCCAGCAGCCCGGACTGGGGGGTTGCAGAA.